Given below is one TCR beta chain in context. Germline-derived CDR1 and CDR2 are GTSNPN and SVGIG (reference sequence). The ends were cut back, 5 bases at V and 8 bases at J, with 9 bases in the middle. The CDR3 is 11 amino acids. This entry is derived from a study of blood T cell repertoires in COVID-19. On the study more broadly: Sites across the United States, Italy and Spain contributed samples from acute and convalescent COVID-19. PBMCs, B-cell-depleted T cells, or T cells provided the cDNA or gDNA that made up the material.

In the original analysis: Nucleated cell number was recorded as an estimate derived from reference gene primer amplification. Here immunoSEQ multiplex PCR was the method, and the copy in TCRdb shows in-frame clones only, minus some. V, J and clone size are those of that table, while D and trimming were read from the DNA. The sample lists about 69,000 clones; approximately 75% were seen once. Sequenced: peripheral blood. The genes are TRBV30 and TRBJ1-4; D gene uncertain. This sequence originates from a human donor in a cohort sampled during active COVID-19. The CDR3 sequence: CAWGIREKLFF. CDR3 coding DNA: TGTGCCTGGGGAATCCGGGAAAAACTGTTTTTT.